What follows describes a single T cell receptor beta chain. Its antigen is unknown. PCR employed 60 Vbeta and 13 Jbeta primers. Only in-frame clones appear in the TCRdb table, and some are missing; sequencing was by immunoSEQ multiplex PCR. The table shows about 140,000 clones, with roughly three quarters occurring only once. The entry originates in a study of cytomegalovirus exposure and HLA in healthy donors. General study findings and limits: Later analysis demonstrated an association between a missense DCLRE1C variant and TCR beta V- and J-gene trimming. Later work found that TCR association rates differed between HLA loci; DRB1 had the most and HLA-C the fewest. Reports credit the classifier with highly specific, highly sensitive diagnosis of cytomegalovirus status. Most sequenced TCRs were rare (though some public TCRs occurred in many donors).

The CDR3 is made up of 13 amino acids. CDR1 is SGHNT, CDR2 YYREEE, per germline (reference sequence). Between the trimmed V and J ends, which lost 0 bases and 12 bases, there was a span of 13 bases. Input material: PBMCs. This sequence originates from a woman between 50 and 59 years old in good health and CMV-seronegative. The chain joins TRBV5-4 to TRBJ2-1; D perhaps matches TRBD2 (6 bases). The CDR3 sequence: CASSLGKGTGQFF. CDR3 in DNA: TGTGCCAGCAGCTTGGGTAAAGGGACTGGGCAGTTCTTC.